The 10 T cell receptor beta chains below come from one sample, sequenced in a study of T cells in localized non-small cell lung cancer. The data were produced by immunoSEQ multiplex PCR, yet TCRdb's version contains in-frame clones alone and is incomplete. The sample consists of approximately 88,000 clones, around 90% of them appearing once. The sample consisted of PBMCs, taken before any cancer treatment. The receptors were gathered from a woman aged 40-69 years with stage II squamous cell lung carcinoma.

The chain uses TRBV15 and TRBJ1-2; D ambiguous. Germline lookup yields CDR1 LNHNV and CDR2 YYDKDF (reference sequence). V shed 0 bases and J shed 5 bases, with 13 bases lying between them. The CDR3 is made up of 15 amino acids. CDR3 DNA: TGTGCCACCAGCAGAGATGACATTTCGGGATATGGCTACACCTTC. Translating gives CATSRDDISGYGYTF.

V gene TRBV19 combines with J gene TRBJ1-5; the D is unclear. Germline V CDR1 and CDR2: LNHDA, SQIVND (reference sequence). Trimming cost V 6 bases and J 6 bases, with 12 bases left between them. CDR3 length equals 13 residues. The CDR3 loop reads CASRIGVGQPQHF. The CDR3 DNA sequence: TGTGCCAGTAGAATCGGGGTAGGTCAGCCCCAGCATTTT.

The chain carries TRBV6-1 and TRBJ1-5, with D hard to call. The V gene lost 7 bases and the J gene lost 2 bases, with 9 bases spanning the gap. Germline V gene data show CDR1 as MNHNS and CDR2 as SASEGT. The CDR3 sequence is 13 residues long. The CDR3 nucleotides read TGTGCCAGCATCGAGAGGGGCAATCAGCCCCAGCATTTT. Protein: CASIERGNQPQHF.

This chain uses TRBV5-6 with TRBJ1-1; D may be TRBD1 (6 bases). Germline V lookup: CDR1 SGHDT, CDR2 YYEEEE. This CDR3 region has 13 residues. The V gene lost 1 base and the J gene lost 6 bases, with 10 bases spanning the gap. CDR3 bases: TGTGCCAGCAGCTTGACAGGGAGACCTGAAGCTTTCTTT. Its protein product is CASSLTGRPEAFF.

Here the CDR3 DNA reads TGTGCCAGCAGCTCCACACCGGACAGGGATGAGCAGTTCTTC. Its translation: CASSSTPDRDEQFF. This chain links TRBV5-8 with TRBJ2-1; TRBD1 aligns across 8 bases. With V trimmed by 3 bases and J by 8 bases, 7 bases remained unmatched. The CDR3 covers 14 residues. Germline loops: CDR1 SGHTS, CDR2 YDEGEE.

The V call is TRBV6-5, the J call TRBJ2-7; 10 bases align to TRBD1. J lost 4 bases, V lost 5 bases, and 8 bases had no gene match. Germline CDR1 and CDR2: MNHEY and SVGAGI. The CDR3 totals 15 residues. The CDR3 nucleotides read TGTGCCAGCAGTACCCCGGGACAGGGGCGTTACGAGCAGTACTTC. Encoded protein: CASSTPGQGRYEQYF.

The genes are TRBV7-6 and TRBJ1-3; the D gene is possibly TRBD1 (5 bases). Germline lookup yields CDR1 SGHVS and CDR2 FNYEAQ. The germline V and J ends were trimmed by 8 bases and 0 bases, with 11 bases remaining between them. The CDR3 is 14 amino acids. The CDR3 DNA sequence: TGTGCCAGCGGGGCGGGGAGCTCTGGAAACACCATATATTTT. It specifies CASGAGSSGNTIYF.

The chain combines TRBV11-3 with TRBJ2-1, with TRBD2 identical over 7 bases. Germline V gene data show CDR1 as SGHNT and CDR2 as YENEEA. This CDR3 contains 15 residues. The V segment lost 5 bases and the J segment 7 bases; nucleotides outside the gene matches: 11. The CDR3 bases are TGTGCCAGCAGCGCCGGGAGGCAGGGACCGAATGAGCAGTTCTTC. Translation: CASSAGRQGPNEQFF. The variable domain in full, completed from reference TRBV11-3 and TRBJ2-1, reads EAGVVQSPRYKIIEKKQPVAFWCNPISGHNTLYWYLQNLGQGPELLIRYENEEAVDDSQLPKDRFSAERLKGVDSTLKIQPAELGDSAVYLCASSAGRQGPNEQFFGPGTRLTVL.

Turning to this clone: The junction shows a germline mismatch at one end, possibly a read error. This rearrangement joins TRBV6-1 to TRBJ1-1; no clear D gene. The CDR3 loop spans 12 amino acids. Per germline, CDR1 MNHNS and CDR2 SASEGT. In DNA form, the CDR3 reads TGTGCCAGCAGTGAAGCGCGTGCAGTGAGCGTCTTT. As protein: CASSEARAVSVF.

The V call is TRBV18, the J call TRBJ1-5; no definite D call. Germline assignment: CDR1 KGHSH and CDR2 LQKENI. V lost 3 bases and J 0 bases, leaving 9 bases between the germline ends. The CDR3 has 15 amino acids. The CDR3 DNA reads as TGTGCCAGCTCACCCCCCGGAAATAGCAATCAGCCCCAGCATTTT. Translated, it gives CASSPPGNSNQPQHF. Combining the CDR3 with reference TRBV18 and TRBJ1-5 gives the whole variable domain NAGVMQNPRHLVRRRGQEARLRCSPMKGHSHVYWYRQLPEEGLKFMVYLQKENIIDESGMPKERFSAEFPKEGPSILRIQQVVRGDSAAYFCASSPPGNSNQPQHFGDGTRLSIL.